Listed below are T cell receptor beta chains from one sample, sequenced in a study of T cell changes during pregnancy in multiple sclerosis. The method was immunoSEQ multiplex PCR; TCRdb's version includes in-frame clones alone and lacks a portion of them. This sample has tens of thousands of clones, with about nine tenths found just once. Sequencing was performed on peripheral blood, taken in the second trimester of pregnancy. All receptors derive from a female donor with multiple sclerosis, enrolled in a pregnancy study. Both conserved end residues are part of each CDR3. D genes are given only for firm matches. Not every row has a clone size; where given, it reads once, few, many or a size class.

size,D,J,V,CDR3,DNA
.,.,TRBJ1-6,TRBV7-2,CASSLYQTSNSPLHF,TGTGCCAGCAGCTTATACCAGACTTCGAATTCACCCCTCCACTTT
.,.,TRBJ1-5,TRBV30,CAWSSGLYSNQPQHF,TGTGCCTGGAGTTCGGGTCTTTATAGCAATCAGCCCCAGCATTTT
.,.,TRBJ2-1,TRBV15,CATANRAGEYNEQFF,TGTGCCACAGCAAACAGGGCCGGGGAGTACAATGAGCAGTTCTTC
few,TRBD1,TRBJ1-1,TRBV6-1,CASTRQGDCAFF,TGTGCCAGCACCCGACAGGGGGACTGTGCTTTCTTT
.,.,TRBJ1-5,TRBV5-1,CASSLGAGRQPQHF,TGCGCCAGCAGCTTGGGGGCAGGCCGTCAGCCCCAGCATTTT
.,TRBD1,TRBJ1-1,TRBV5-1,CASSSNRGETEAFF,TGCGCCAGCAGCTCGAACAGGGGGGAAACTGAAGCTTTCTTT
.,TRBD2,TRBJ2-5,TRBV28,CASSVLGGVVGETQYF,TGTGCCAGCAGTGTCCTCGGGGGGGTAGTCGGAGAGACCCAGTACTTC
.,.,TRBJ1-2,TRBV4-1,CASSQLPTGRGKGYTF,TGCGCCAGCAGCCAACTCCCCACCGGTAGGGGGAAGGGCTACACCTTC
.,.,TRBJ2-7,TRBV29-1,CSVEGLGLSQYF,TGCAGCGTTGAAGGGTTGGGACTTTCGCAGTACTTC
once,.,TRBJ1-1,TRBV4-3,CASSQDVREDLNTEAFF,TGCGCCAGCAGCCAAGATGTGCGGGAGGACCTGAACACTGAAGCTTTCTTT
.,.,TRBJ1-1,TRBV18,CASSPLGGPDTEAFF,TGTGCCAGCTCACCACTGGGGGGACCGGACACTGAAGCTTTCTTT
.,.,TRBJ1-2,TRBV15,CATSVLGANYGYTF,TGTGCCACCAGCGTCCTAGGAGCTAACTATGGCTACACCTTC
.,.,TRBJ1-6,TRBV9,CASSVGGGVNSPLHF,TGTGCCAGCAGCGTAGGAGGGGGGGTCAATTCACCCCTCCACTTT
.,TRBD1,TRBJ1-2,TRBV27,CASSWDSLYGYTF,TGTGCCAGCAGTTGGGACAGCTTATATGGCTACACCTTC
.,.,TRBJ1-5,TRBV20-1,CSTGWPQPQHF,TGCAGCACCGGGTGGCCTCAGCCCCAGCATTTT
.,.,TRBJ1-1,TRBV5-6,CASSLGYFNTEAFF,TGTGCCAGCAGCTTGGGATACTTTAACACTGAAGCTTTCTTT
few,.,TRBJ2-6,TRBV6-1,CASSEDSSGANVLTF,TGTGCCAGCAGTGAAGACAGCTCTGGGGCCAACGTCCTGACTTTC
.,TRBD1,TRBJ1-5,TRBV28,CASTRGVQPQHF,TGTGCCAGCACCAGGGGGGTTCAGCCCCAGCATTTT
.,.,TRBJ2-1,TRBV9,CASSVDGNGYNEQFF,TGTGCCAGCAGCGTAGACGGGAACGGGTACAATGAGCAGTTCTTC
.,.,TRBJ2-2,TRBV7-3,CASSLSRDNTGELFF,TGTGCCAGCAGCTTATCTCGGGATAACACCGGGGAGCTGTTTTTT
.,.,TRBJ1-2,TRBV9,CASSVQDSISGYTF,TGTGCCAGCAGCGTACAGGACAGTATCTCTGGCTACACCTTC
.,.,TRBJ1-4,TRBV9,CASSVEWGGEKLFF,TGTGCCAGCAGCGTAGAATGGGGGGGGGAAAAACTGTTTTTT
.,.,TRBJ2-3,TRBV4-3,CASSQDYHPDSYLTDTQYF,TGCGCCAGCAGCCAAGATTACCACCCCGACAGTTACTTAACAGATACGCAGTATTTT
.,TRBD1,TRBJ2-2,TRBV9,CASSVRGRPTGELFF,TGTGCCAGCAGCGTAAGGGGGCGTCCCACCGGGGAGCTGTTTTTT
few,TRBD1,TRBJ2-7,TRBV5-5,CASSTGTGSSYEQYF,TGTGCCAGCAGCACCGGGACAGGGAGCTCCTACGAGCAGTACTTC
.,.,TRBJ2-7,TRBV19,CASTLRGGASYEQYF,TGTGCCAGTACACTAAGGGGCGGGGCCTCCTACGAGCAGTACTTC
.,.,TRBJ2-3,TRBV13,CASSSRVADTQYF,TGTGCCAGCAGCTCCCGGGTGGCAGATACGCAGTATTTT